The next 6 T cell receptor beta chains were all read from a single sample in a study of identical twins. One entry per CDR3 protein results from TCRdb running MiXCR on the 5' RACE reads. The sample has 410,000 or so distinct CDR3 sequences, 15% to 20% seen once. Material for sequencing was naive T cells sorted from blood. The receptors stem from a man aged 45-65 years in good health.

As for this clonotype: One junction end disagrees with the germline gene, perhaps due to a read error. The chain is built from TRBV7-7 and TRBJ2-7; the D call may be TRBD1 or TRBD2 (5 bases each). This CDR3 has 15 amino acids. Germline CDR1 and CDR2: SSHAT and FNYEAQ (reference sequence). CDR3 sequence: CASSLGAGTSYEQYF. The CDR3, as DNA: TGTGCTAGCAGCTTAGGAGCAGGGACCTCCTACGAGCAGTACTTC.

This clonotype was counted between two and nine times. This rearrangement joins TRBV3-1 to TRBJ1-1; a weak D match, TRBD1 (5 bases). The CDR3 runs to 14 residues. The germline gives CDR1 LGHDT, CDR2 YNNKEL (reference sequence). The V gene lost 2 bases and the J gene lost 10 bases, with 17 bases spanning the gap. CDR3 sequence: CASSQNRQGRSAFF. The DNA of the CDR3 is TGTGCCAGCAGCCAAAACCGGCAGGGCAGATCAGCTTTCTTT.

This clonotype appeared once. The rearrangement links TRBV7-8 to TRBJ1-1; 7 bases are shared with TRBD1. With V trimmed by 6 bases and J by 6 bases, 10 bases remained unmatched. Germline V CDR1 and CDR2: SGHVS, FQNEAQ. CDR3 length: 14 residues. The CDR3 region is CASRRGTAGAEAFF. CDR3 nucleotide sequence: TGTGCCAGCAGGAGGGGGACAGCCGGAGCTGAAGCTTTCTTT.

The chain couples TRBV6-1 to TRBJ2-3; D is perhaps TRBD2 (5 bases). This CDR3 has 16 amino acids. The germline gives CDR1 MNHNS, CDR2 SASEGT. Deletions cut 6 bases from V and 2 bases from J, with 18 bases between. CDR3 nucleotide sequence: TGTGCCAGCAGAGTTAGGCTAGCCGAAACCACAGATACGCAGTATTTT. Translating it yields CASRVRLAETTDTQYF.

This clonotype was observed many times. The V and J genes are TRBV6-2 or TRBV6-3 and TRBJ2-1; no clear D gene. The CDR3 is 12 residues long. The ends were cut back, 4 bases at V and 12 bases at J, with 13 bases in the middle. Germline V gene data show CDR1 as MNHEY and CDR2 as SVGEGT. CDR3 sequence reads: CASSWPQGAQFF. The CDR3 bases are TGTGCCAGCAGTTGGCCCCAAGGTGCGCAGTTCTTC.

The V call is TRBV2, the J call TRBJ2-1; no clear D gene. The germline V gene encodes CDR1 SNHLY and CDR2 FYNNEI. The CDR3 is 15 residues long. Between the trimmed V and J ends, which lost 8 bases and 1 base, there was a span of 15 bases. In nucleotides, the CDR3 is TGTGCCAGCGTCAGAACAACGACATCCTACAATGAGCAGTTCTTC. This encodes CASVRTTTSYNEQFF.